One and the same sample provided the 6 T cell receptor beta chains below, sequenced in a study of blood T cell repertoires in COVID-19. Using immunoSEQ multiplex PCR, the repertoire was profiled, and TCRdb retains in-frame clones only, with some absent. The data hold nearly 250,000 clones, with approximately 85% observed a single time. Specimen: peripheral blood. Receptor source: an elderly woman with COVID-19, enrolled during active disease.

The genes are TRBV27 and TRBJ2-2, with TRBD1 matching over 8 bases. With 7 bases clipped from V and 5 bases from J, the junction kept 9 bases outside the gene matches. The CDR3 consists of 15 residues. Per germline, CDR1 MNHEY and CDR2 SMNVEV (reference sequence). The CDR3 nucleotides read TGTGCCAGCAAATCCCCGGGACAGGTGACCGGGGAGCTGTTTTTT. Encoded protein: CASKSPGQVTGELFF.

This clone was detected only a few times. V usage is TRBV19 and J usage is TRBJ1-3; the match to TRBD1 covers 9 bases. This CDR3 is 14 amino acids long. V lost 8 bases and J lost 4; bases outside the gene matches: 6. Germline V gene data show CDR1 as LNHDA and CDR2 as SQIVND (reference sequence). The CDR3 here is CASSDRGSGNTIYF. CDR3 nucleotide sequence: TGTGCCAGTTCCGACAGGGGGTCCGGAAACACCATATATTTT.

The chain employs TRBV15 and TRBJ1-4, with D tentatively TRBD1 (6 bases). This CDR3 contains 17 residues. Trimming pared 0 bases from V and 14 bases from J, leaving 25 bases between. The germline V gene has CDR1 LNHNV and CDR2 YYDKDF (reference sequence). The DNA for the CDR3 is TGTGCCACCAGCAGAGAAAAGACAGGTACGGGAACTACGTTGCTGTTTTTT. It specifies CATSREKTGTGTTLLFF.

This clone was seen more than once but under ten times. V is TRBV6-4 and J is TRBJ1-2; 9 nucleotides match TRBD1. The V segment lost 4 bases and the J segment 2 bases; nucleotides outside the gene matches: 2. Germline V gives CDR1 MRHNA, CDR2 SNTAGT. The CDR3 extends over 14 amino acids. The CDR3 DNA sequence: TGTGCCAGCAGTGCGGGACAGGGAAACTATGGCTACACCTTC. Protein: CASSAGQGNYGYTF.

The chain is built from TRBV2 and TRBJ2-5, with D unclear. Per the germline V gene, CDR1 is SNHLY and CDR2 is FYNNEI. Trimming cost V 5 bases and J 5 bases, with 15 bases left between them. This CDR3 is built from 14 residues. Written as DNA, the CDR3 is TGTGCCAGCAGTCTCTTCTACCGTCTTGAGACCCAGTACTTC. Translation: CASSLFYRLETQYF. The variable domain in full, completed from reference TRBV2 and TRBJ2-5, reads EPEVTQTPSHQVTQMGQEVILRCVPISNHLYFYWYRQILGQKVEFLVSFYNNEISEKSEIFDDQFSVERPDGSNFTLKIRSTKLEDSAMYFCASSLFYRLETQYFGPGTRLLVL.

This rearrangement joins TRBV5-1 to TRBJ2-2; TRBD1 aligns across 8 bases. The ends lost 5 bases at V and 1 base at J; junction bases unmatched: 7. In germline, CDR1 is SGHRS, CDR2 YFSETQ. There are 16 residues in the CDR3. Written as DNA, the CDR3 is TGCGCCAGCAGAACCGGACAGGGCCTGAACACCGGGGAGCTGTTTTTT. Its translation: CASRTGQGLNTGELFF.